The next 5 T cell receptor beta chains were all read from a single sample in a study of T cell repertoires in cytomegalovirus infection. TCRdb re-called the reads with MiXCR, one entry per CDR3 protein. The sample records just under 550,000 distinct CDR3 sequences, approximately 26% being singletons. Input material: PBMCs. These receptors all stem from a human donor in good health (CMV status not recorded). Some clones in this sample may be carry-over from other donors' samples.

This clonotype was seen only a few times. CDR3 DNA sequence: TGTGCCAGCAGCTTAGTTTCGTTGAGGGCTGGACAGCCCCAGCATTTT. Protein product: CASSLVSLRAGQPQHF. The V gene is TRBV7-8, the J gene TRBJ1-5; D not resolved. The V gene's germline CDR1 is SGHVS and CDR2 FQNEAQ. This CDR3 is built from 16 residues. The germline V and J ends were trimmed by 1 base and 7 bases, with 17 bases remaining between them.

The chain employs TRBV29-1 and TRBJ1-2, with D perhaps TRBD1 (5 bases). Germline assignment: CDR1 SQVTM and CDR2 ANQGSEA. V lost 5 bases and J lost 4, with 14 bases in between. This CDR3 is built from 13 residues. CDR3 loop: CSVKQGITYGYTF. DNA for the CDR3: TGCAGCGTTAAGCAGGGAATAACCTATGGCTACACCTTC.

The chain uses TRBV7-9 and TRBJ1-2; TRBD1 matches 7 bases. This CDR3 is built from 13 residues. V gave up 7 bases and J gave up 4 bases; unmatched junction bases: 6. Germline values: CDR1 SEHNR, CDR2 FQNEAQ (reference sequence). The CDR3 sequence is CASTNRGGYGYTF. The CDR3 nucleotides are TGTGCCAGCACCAACAGGGGAGGCTATGGCTACACCTTC. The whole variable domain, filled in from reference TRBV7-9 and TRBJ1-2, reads DTGVSQNPRHKITKRGQNVTFRCDPISEHNRLYWYRQTLGQGPEFLTYFQNEAQLEKSRLLSDRFSAERPKGSFSTLEIQRTEQGDSAMYLCASTNRGGYGYTFGSGTRLTVV.

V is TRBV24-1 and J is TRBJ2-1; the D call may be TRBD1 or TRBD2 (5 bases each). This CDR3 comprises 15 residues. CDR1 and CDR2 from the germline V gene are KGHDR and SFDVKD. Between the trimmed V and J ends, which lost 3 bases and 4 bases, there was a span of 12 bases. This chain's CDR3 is CATSDGASPYNEQFF. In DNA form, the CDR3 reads TGTGCCACCAGTGATGGGGCTAGCCCGTACAATGAGCAGTTCTTC.

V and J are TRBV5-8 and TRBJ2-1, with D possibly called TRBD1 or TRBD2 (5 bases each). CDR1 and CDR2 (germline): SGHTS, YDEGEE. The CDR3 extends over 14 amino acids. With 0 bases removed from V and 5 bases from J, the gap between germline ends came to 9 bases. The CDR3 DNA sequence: TGTGCCAGCAGCTTGGGGGACCCCAACAATGAGCAGTTCTTC. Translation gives CASSLGDPNNEQFF.